This is a list of T cell receptor beta chains from one sample in a study of cytomegalovirus exposure and HLA in healthy donors. Produced via immunoSEQ multiplex PCR; TCRdb's table is partial and in-frame only. The repertoire holds approximately 200,000 clones, with about 84% as singletons. Sequenced sample: PBMCs. These TCRs come from a human donor in good health. Each CDR3 is given with its conserved first and last residue. The D gene is left open where the match is weak. Clone size is shown for a subset of rows, as once, few, many or a class of expanded clone.

V,D,J,size,CDR3,DNA
TRBV6-5,.,TRBJ2-7,.,CASSYVQGSHYEQYF,TGTGCCAGCAGTTACGTGCAGGGTAGTCACTACGAGCAGTACTTC
TRBV7-9,.,TRBJ2-5,.,CASSLALMTQYF,TGTGCCAGCAGCTTAGCACTGATGACCCAGTACTTC
TRBV7-9,TRBD2,TRBJ2-1,.,CASSHRLAGAAPNEQFF,TGTGCCAGCAGCCATAGACTAGCGGGAGCAGCCCCCAATGAGCAGTTCTTC
TRBV20-1,.,TRBJ1-2,.,CSARVNYGYTF,TGCAGTGCGAGGGTTAACTATGGCTACACCTTC
TRBV19,TRBD2,TRBJ2-7,.,CASRGLAGGDEQYF,TGTGCCAGTAGGGGGTTGGCTGGGGGGGACGAGCAGTACTTC
TRBV28,TRBD2,TRBJ2-1,.,CASSSAGASSYNEQFF,TGTGCCAGCAGTTCAGCGGGAGCAAGCTCCTACAATGAGCAGTTCTTC
TRBV5-1,TRBD2,TRBJ2-7,.,CASSQTSGSTYEQYF,TGCGCCAGCAGCCAGACTAGCGGGAGCACCTACGAGCAGTACTTC
TRBV18,TRBD2,TRBJ2-2,.,CASQLAGAITGELFF,TGTGCCAGCCAGTTAGCGGGAGCCATCACCGGGGAGCTGTTTTTT
TRBV5-1,.,TRBJ1-5,.,CASSVEGSGNQPQHF,TGCGCCAGCAGCGTTGAGGGCTCGGGCAATCAGCCCCAGCATTTT
TRBV2,TRBD2,TRBJ2-1,.,CASSGESLAGVHEQFF,TGTGCCAGCAGTGGAGAGAGTCTAGCGGGAGTTCACGAGCAGTTCTTC
TRBV14,.,TRBJ2-7,.,CASSQSGVYEQYF,TGTGCCAGCAGCCAGTCAGGGGTCTACGAGCAGTACTTC
TRBV7-2,.,TRBJ1-3,.,CASSSTPGTTSGNTIYF,TGTGCCAGCAGCTCGACCCCCGGGACAACCTCTGGAAACACCATATATTTT
TRBV7-9,.,TRBJ2-1,.,CASSNRENEQFF,TGTGCCAGCAGCAACAGGGAAAATGAGCAGTTCTTC
TRBV6-5,TRBD2,TRBJ2-7,.,CASSPAGVFREQYF,TGTGCCAGCAGCCCAGCGGGAGTGTTCCGGGAGCAGTACTTC
TRBV5-4,.,TRBJ2-6,.,CASSSQGSGANVLTF,TGTGCCAGCAGCTCACAGGGCTCTGGGGCCAACGTCCTGACTTTC
TRBV28,TRBD1,TRBJ2-7,.,CASSLGQDPYEQYF,TGTGCCAGCAGTTTAGGACAGGACCCCTACGAGCAGTACTTC
TRBV4-2,TRBD2,TRBJ2-7,.,CASRFGASGRDEQYF,TGTGCCAGCCGTTTCGGGGCTAGCGGGAGGGACGAGCAGTACTTC
TRBV5-1,TRBD2,TRBJ2-2,.,CASSFLSSGSSGELFF,TGCGCCAGCAGCTTTTTGTCTAGCGGGAGTTCCGGGGAGCTGTTTTTT
TRBV2,.,TRBJ2-7,few,CASSNLARDDLFSYEQYF,TGTGCCAGCAGTAACCTCGCTAGAGACGACTTGTTCTCGTACGAGCAGTACTTC
TRBV5-8,.,TRBJ2-3,.,CASSFWRDITDTQYF,TGTGCCAGCAGCTTTTGGCGGGATATCACAGATACGCAGTATTTT
TRBV4-1,.,TRBJ2-7,.,CASSQTPGSAYEQYF,TGCGCCAGCAGCCAAACCCCGGGAAGTGCCTACGAGCAGTACTTC
TRBV6-5,.,TRBJ2-1,.,CASSYRGAGDEQFF,TGTGCCAGCAGTTACCGGGGTGCTGGGGATGAGCAGTTCTTC
TRBV11-2,.,TRBJ1-1,.,CASGNRVDTEAFF,TGTGCCAGCGGAAACAGGGTGGACACTGAAGCTTTCTTT
TRBV7-3,.,TRBJ2-1,few,CASSASPRDEQFF,TGTGCCAGCAGCGCCAGCCCCCGGGATGAGCAGTTCTTC
TRBV7-3,.,TRBJ2-5,.,CASSLMPQGRQETQYF,TGTGCCAGCAGCTTAATGCCCCAGGGGCGGCAAGAGACCCAGTACTTC
TRBV10-3,.,TRBJ2-7,.,CAISVGRDYEQYF,TGTGCCATCAGTGTGGGCAGAGACTACGAGCAGTACTTC
TRBV19,TRBD1,TRBJ2-2,.,CASRIGTGGNTGELFF,TGTGCCAGTAGGATCGGGACAGGGGGAAACACCGGGGAGCTGTTTTTT
TRBV7-2,.,TRBJ2-4,.,CASSSDSAMINIQYF,TGTGCCAGCAGCTCGGACTCGGCCATGATAAACATTCAGTACTTC
TRBV28,.,TRBJ1-4,.,CASLRGQNEKLFF,TGTGCCAGCCTCCGTGGGCAAAATGAAAAACTGTTTTTT
TRBV5-1,.,TRBJ2-2,.,CASSSAGGGGTGELFF,TGCGCCAGCAGCTCGGCAGGGGGCGGGGGCACCGGGGAGCTGTTTTTT
TRBV5-1,.,TRBJ1-1,.,CASSVQGRTEAFF,TGCGCCAGCAGCGTCCAGGGGCGCACTGAAGCTTTCTTT
TRBV19,.,TRBJ2-6,.,CASSTRDWGANVLTF,TGTGCCAGTAGTACTAGGGACTGGGGGGCCAACGTCCTGACTTTC
TRBV15,.,TRBJ2-1,.,CATSRTRGNEQFF,TGTGCCACCAGCAGAACCCGGGGCAATGAGCAGTTCTTC
TRBV2,.,TRBJ2-2,.,CASSLRRTRNTGELFF,TGTGCCAGCAGCCTGCGGAGGACGAGGAACACCGGGGAGCTGTTTTTT
TRBV5-4,.,TRBJ2-5,.,CASSLSGVRETQYF,TGTGCCAGCAGCTTGTCGGGAGTGCGGGAGACCCAGTACTTC
TRBV4-1,TRBD2,TRBJ2-7,.,CASSQEGFGGDEQYF,TGCGCCAGCAGCCAAGAGGGATTCGGGGGGGACGAGCAGTACTTC
TRBV9,TRBD2,TRBJ2-5,once,CASSVTSGQETQYF,TGTGCCAGCAGCGTTACTAGCGGACAAGAGACCCAGTACTTC
TRBV21-1,.,TRBJ2-1,.,CASSKVSDRGHYNEQFF,TGTGCCAGCAGCAAAGTGTCCGATCGGGGACACTACAATGAGCAGTTCTTC
TRBV5-4,.,TRBJ2-1,.,CASSLDGGANEQFF,TGTGCCAGCAGCTTGGATGGGGGGGCCAATGAGCAGTTCTTC